This T cell receptor beta chain was sequenced in a study of T-cell reconstitution after alpha-beta-depleted transplantation in children. This clonotype has at least ten counts. Germline CDR1 reads DFQATT; CDR2 reads SNEGSKA (reference sequence). V was pared by 3 bases and J by 3 bases, with 4 bases of the junction left unmatched. This CDR3 has 13 residues. Using unique molecular identifiers, the investigators prepared the TCRbeta library. MiXCR, applied by TCRdb to the PCR reads, yields one record per CDR3 protein. The sample lists hundreds of thousands of distinct CDR3 sequences; 16% were seen once. The gene calls are TRBV20-1 and TRBJ2-7; 8 bases align to TRBD1. The sequence was obtained from a human donor who donated a stem cell graft to a child with acute myeloid leukemia. The starting material was PBMCs from the stem cell graft donor, obtained from the stem cell graft. CDR3 residues: CSARRQGFYEQYF. The CDR3 DNA follows: TGCAGTGCTAGGAGACAGGGGTTCTACGAGCAGTACTTC.